The 24 T cell receptor beta chains reported below all come from one sample, sequenced in a study of shared clonotypes between healthy human individuals. Here immunoSEQ multiplex PCR was the method, and the copy in TCRdb shows in-frame clones only, minus some. The sample carries approximately 2.3 million clones, roughly 93% recorded once. The sequenced material came from naive CD4+ T cells from PBMCs. Subset reported: CD45RA+ positively selected. All receptors derive from a young man in good health. Some clones in this sample may be carry-over from other donors' samples.

This clone was recorded once. This rearrangement joins TRBV28 to TRBJ1-4, with 7 bases matching TRBD1. The ends lost 6 bases at V and 8 bases at J; junction bases unmatched: 12. The CDR3 extends over 15 amino acids. Germline-derived CDR1 and CDR2 are MDHEN and SYDVKM. CDR3 loop: CASSITGVAEEKLFF. CDR3 sequence (DNA): TGTGCCAGCAGCATTACAGGGGTCGCGGAGGAAAAACTGTTTTTT.

The rearrangement joins TRBV11-1 to TRBJ1-2; 7 bases match TRBD1. Germline V gene sequence: CDR1 SGHAT, CDR2 FQDESV (reference sequence). This CDR3 has 14 amino acids. V lost 5 bases and J lost 5; bases outside the gene matches: 8. The CDR3 loop reads CASSLSGTAYGYTF. The CDR3 bases are TGTGCCAGCAGCCTTTCCGGGACAGCTTATGGCTACACCTTC.

This chain connects TRBV6-5 to TRBJ2-1; D uncertain. The V end lost 0 bases, the J end lost 3 bases, and 12 bases lay between the germline ends. Germline values: CDR1 MNHEY, CDR2 SVGAGI. The CDR3 is 16 residues long. This CDR3 is CASSYSGRIDYNEQFF. CDR3 nucleotides: TGTGCCAGCAGTTACTCCGGACGGATCGACTACAATGAGCAGTTCTTC.

The chain has TRBV30 and TRBJ2-7, with D perhaps matching TRBD1 or TRBD2 (5 bases each). Per the germline V gene, CDR1 is GTSNPN and CDR2 is SVGIG (reference sequence). This CDR3 is 15 amino acids long. V lost 0 bases and J 1 base, leaving 13 bases between the germline ends. As DNA, the CDR3 is TGTGCCTGGAGTGTACGGCGGAGGACATCCTACGAGCAGTACTTC. Encoded protein: CAWSVRRRTSYEQYF.

This chain links TRBV4-1 with TRBJ1-1; the D is unclear. The length of the CDR3 is 17 residues. The germline gives CDR1 MGHRA, CDR2 YSYEKL. The V gene lost 2 bases and the J gene lost 5 bases, with 21 bases spanning the gap. The CDR3 is CASSQSGRLITETEAFF. The CDR3 DNA is TGCGCCAGCAGCCAATCCGGACGTTTGATAACAGAGACTGAAGCTTTCTTT.

This rearrangement joins TRBV2 to TRBJ2-1; 9 nucleotides align to TRBD2. CDR1 and CDR2 (germline): SNHLY, FYNNEI. Trimming cost V 11 bases and J 3 bases; bases outside gene matches: 2. The CDR3 runs to 12 residues. CDR3 coding DNA: TGTGCCGGGCGGGGGGGCTACAATGAGCAGTTCTTC. It specifies CAGRGGYNEQFF. The variable domain in full, with the rest retrieved from reference TRBV2 and TRBJ2-1, is EPEVTQTPSHQVTQMGQEVILRCVPISNHLYFYWYRQILGQKVEFLVSFYNNEISEKSEIFDDQFSVERPDGSNFTLKIRSTKLEDSAMYFCAGRGGYNEQFFGPGTRLTVL.

The chain employs TRBV2 and TRBJ1-5, with D maybe TRBD1 (6 bases). Trimming removed 6 bases from V and 6 bases from J, with 18 bases in between. This CDR3 is 15 amino acids long. Looked up from germline, CDR1 is SNHLY and CDR2 is FYNNEI. CDR3 in amino acids: CASRGPGAHLQPQHF. The CDR3 DNA sequence: TGTGCCAGCAGGGGGCCGGGGGCCCACCTTCAGCCCCAGCATTTT.

The chain recombines TRBV30 with TRBJ2-3, with D unclear. V was trimmed by 2 bases and J by 0 bases, leaving 6 bases between them. The CDR3 covers 13 residues. The germline gives CDR1 GTSNPN, CDR2 SVGIG (reference sequence). This chain's CDR3 is CAWSIPSTDTQYF. CDR3 DNA sequence: TGTGCCTGGAGTATTCCTAGCACAGATACGCAGTATTTT.

The J gene is TRBJ2-1, the V gene TRBV6-1; 8 bases are a match to TRBD1. The CDR3 is made up of 16 amino acids. In germline, CDR1 is MNHNS, CDR2 SASEGT. V trimming: 3 bases; J trimming: 7 bases; junction bases outside the gene matches: 11. The CDR3 coding sequence is TGTGCCAGCAGTGAGGTATCAAACAGGGGGAGGAATGAGCAGTTCTTC. It encodes CASSEVSNRGRNEQFF.

The chain recombines TRBV5-4 with TRBJ1-2; D is perhaps TRBD1 (6 bases). Looked up from germline, CDR1 is SGHNT and CDR2 is YYREEE (reference sequence). V was trimmed by 2 bases and J by 6 bases, leaving 17 bases between them. The CDR3 consists of 15 residues. The CDR3 protein is CASSFGGTNGDGYTF. The CDR3 coding sequence is TGTGCCAGCAGCTTCGGCGGGACAAACGGGGATGGCTACACCTTC.

The rearrangement joins TRBV27 to TRBJ1-1, with D possibly matching TRBD1 (5 bases). Germline V CDR1 and CDR2: MNHEY, SMNVEV (reference sequence). The CDR3 extends over 16 amino acids. V lost 1 base, J lost 1 base, and 13 bases lay in between. Written as DNA, the CDR3 is TGTGCCAGCAGTTTATTAGGGGTGGATTCGAACACTGAAGCTTTCTTT. This encodes CASSLLGVDSNTEAFF.

The V call is TRBV7-6, the J call TRBJ1-3, with a possible D match to TRBD1 (6 bases). This CDR3 has 14 amino acids. Germline assignment: CDR1 SGHVS and CDR2 FNYEAQ. Trimming pared 4 bases from V and 4 bases from J, leaving 11 bases between. The CDR3 sequence: CASSSSGAGNTIYF. CDR3 nucleotide sequence: TGTGCCAGCAGCTCCTCAGGGGCGGGAAACACCATATATTTT.

This chain joins TRBV28 and TRBJ1-4; TRBD1 is a possible D gene (6 bases). The germline V gene has CDR1 MDHEN and CDR2 SYDVKM. The CDR3 loop spans 17 amino acids. Between the trimmed V and J ends, which lost 5 bases and 4 bases, there was a span of 20 bases. The CDR3 sequence is CASSLPPHRANNEKLFF. In DNA form, the CDR3 reads TGTGCCAGCAGTCTCCCCCCCCACAGGGCAAATAATGAAAAACTGTTTTTT.

On this clone: The identical CDR3 is also encoded by other nucleotide sequences in the sample. CDR3 coding DNA: TGCGCCAGCAGCTTGGTTGGGGAGGGCACAGATACGCAGTATTTT. This codes for CASSLVGEGTDTQYF. The chain has TRBV5-1 and TRBJ2-3, with TRBD2 as a possible D gene (6 bases). From germline, CDR1 is SGHRS and CDR2 YFSETQ. CDR3 length: 15 amino acids. Trimming stripped 0 bases from V and 1 base from J, with 9 bases between.

The gene calls are TRBV7-9 and TRBJ2-1; D is unresolved. Germline CDR1 SEHNR, CDR2 FQNEAQ (reference sequence). With 0 bases removed from V and 9 bases from J, the gap between germline ends came to 12 bases. There are 14 residues in the CDR3. The CDR3 region is CASSLATGRVEQFF. DNA for the CDR3: TGTGCCAGCAGCTTAGCTACCGGCCGGGTTGAGCAGTTCTTC.

V usage is TRBV12-5 and J usage is TRBJ1-1; D is possibly TRBD1 (5 bases). Trimming took 0 bases from V and 3 from J, leaving 11 bases between them. The CDR3 is made up of 15 amino acids. Germline V gives CDR1 LGHNT, CDR2 FRNRAP. Here the CDR3 DNA reads TGTGCTAGTGGTTTGGTACGAAAGGGGTACACTGAAGCTTTCTTT. Translation: CASGLVRKGYTEAFF.

V and J are TRBV29-1 and TRBJ2-2; D might be TRBD2 (6 bases). From germline, CDR1 is SQVTM and CDR2 ANQGSEA. CDR3 length: 15 amino acids. V was pared by 7 bases and J by 2 bases, with 17 bases between. The CDR3 DNA is TGCAGCGGTTTCAAGGGAGGACTTAACACCGGGGAGCTGTTTTTT. Residues: CSGFKGGLNTGELFF.

This chain links TRBV7-6 with TRBJ2-1; 9 bases agree with TRBD2. The V and J ends lost 5 bases and 6 bases, in that order; junction bases with no gene match: 14. The CDR3 sequence is 17 residues long. The germline V gene has CDR1 SGHVS and CDR2 FNYEAQ. The CDR3 DNA sequence: TGTGCCAGCAGCGGAACGATGGCGGGAGGGCGTTTCAATGAGCAGTTCTTC. The encoded protein is CASSGTMAGGRFNEQFF.

V gene TRBV28 combines with J gene TRBJ1-2; D unclear. In germline, CDR1 is MDHEN, CDR2 SYDVKM. The CDR3 has 13 residues. V gave up 3 bases and J gave up 4 bases, with 9 bases separating them. Here the CDR3 reads CASSFQNLYGYTF. The CDR3 nucleotides read TGTGCCAGCAGTTTCCAGAACCTCTATGGCTACACCTTC.

The table lists this clone with a count of one. The chain employs TRBV7-2 and TRBJ1-4; 7 nucleotides line up with TRBD1. The CDR3 totals 15 residues. CDR1 is SGHTA and CDR2 is FQGNSA in the germline V gene. With 5 bases clipped from V and 7 bases from J, the junction kept 10 bases outside the gene matches. CDR3 nucleotides: TGTGCCAGCAGCCCCCGACAGGGACCCGGTGAAAAACTGTTTTTT. Protein product: CASSPRQGPGEKLFF.

The CDR3 here is CASEILGTEAFF. CDR3 nucleotide sequence: TGTGCCAGCGAGATACTTGGGACGGAAGCTTTCTTT. The V gene is TRBV28, the J gene TRBJ1-1, with a weak D call TRBD1 (5 bases). V gave up 8 bases and J gave up 8 bases, with 15 bases separating them. Germline lookup yields CDR1 MDHEN and CDR2 SYDVKM. The CDR3 loop spans 12 amino acids.

This chain links TRBV18 with TRBJ1-2; 8 bases line up with TRBD1. Per germline, CDR1 KGHSH and CDR2 LQKENI. V shed 8 bases, J shed 6 bases, and the junction held 17 bases outside the gene matches. CDR3 length: 16 residues. This CDR3 is CASAENPRDRRHGYTF. In DNA, the CDR3 is TGTGCCAGCGCTGAAAACCCTCGGGACAGGAGGCATGGCTACACCTTC.

This chain connects TRBV18 to TRBJ2-6, with D possibly matching TRBD2 (7 bases). Trimming pared 4 bases from V and 4 bases from J, leaving 14 bases between. Per the germline V gene, CDR1 is KGHSH and CDR2 is LQKENI. The CDR3 runs 16 residues. The CDR3 spells CASSHSRGAGANVLTF. CDR3 coding DNA: TGTGCCAGCTCACATAGTCGGGGGGCCGGGGCCAACGTCCTGACTTTC.

The chain recombines TRBV28 with TRBJ2-7; D is unresolved. V was pared by 1 base and J by 6 bases, with 16 bases between. The germline gives CDR1 MDHEN, CDR2 SYDVKM. This CDR3 is 15 amino acids long. The CDR3 bases are TGTGCCAGCAGTTTATATGGATTGACGGCTCCCGAGCAGTACTTC. Translated: CASSLYGLTAPEQYF.